This T cell receptor beta chain is drawn from a study of cytomegalovirus exposure and HLA in healthy donors. The table came from immunoSEQ multiplex PCR; TCRdb's copy has only in-frame clones and leaves some out. The table records around 190,000 clones, about 82% of them present only once. The donors were in the roughly 130-subject validation cohort, distinct from the 666-subject first cohort. The V gene's germline CDR1 is SGDLS and CDR2 YYNGEE. This CDR3 contains 13 residues. The ends lost 4 bases at V and 3 bases at J; junction bases unmatched: 1. Only a few counts were recorded for this clone. This TCR derives from a woman aged 18-29 years in good health and CMV-seronegative. The chain uses TRBV9 and TRBJ1-1; 9 bases line up with TRBD1. The sequenced sample consisted of PBMCs. The CDR3 coding sequence is TGTGCCAGCAGCTGGACAGGGGACACTGAAGCTTTCTTT. Translated, it gives CASSWTGDTEAFF.